The 5 T cell receptor beta chains below all came from one sample that was sequenced in a study of cytomegalovirus exposure and HLA in healthy donors. The PCR employed 60 Vbeta primers together with 13 Jbeta primers. The method was immunoSEQ multiplex PCR; TCRdb's version includes in-frame clones alone and lacks a portion of them. The sample lists over 65,000 clones; roughly 73% were seen once. The specimen sequenced was PBMCs. Every receptor here comes from a man in his forties in good health and CMV-seronegative.

This chain uses TRBV6-5 with TRBJ2-5; D might be TRBD2 (6 bases). Germline values: CDR1 MNHEY, CDR2 SVGAGI. V gave up 4 bases and J gave up 0 bases, with 15 bases separating them. CDR3 length: 16 amino acids. CDR3 sequence: CASSLGSSAYQETQYF. DNA of the CDR3: TGTGCCAGCAGTTTGGGGTCTAGCGCATACCAAGAGACCCAGTACTTC.

The chain joins TRBV15 to TRBJ2-2; D not resolved. Looked up from germline, CDR1 is LNHNV and CDR2 is YYDKDF (reference sequence). This CDR3 comprises 12 residues. V was cut by 3 bases and J by 5 bases, with 4 bases left in between. Written as DNA, the CDR3 is TGTGCCACCAGCAGGGAGACCGGGGAGCTGTTTTTT. The encoded protein is CATSRETGELFF.

The J gene is TRBJ1-1, the V gene TRBV5-6; weak D call: TRBD1 (5 bases). The germline V gene encodes CDR1 SGHDT and CDR2 YYEEEE. The CDR3 length is 15 residues. Trimming removed 1 base at V and 8 bases at J, with 18 bases between. CDR3 region: CASSLFPGETTEAFF. The DNA for the CDR3 is TGTGCCAGCAGCTTGTTCCCGGGGGAAACAACCGAAGCTTTCTTT.

This clone appeared a few times. The chain employs TRBV10-3 and TRBJ1-5; TRBD1 is a possible D gene (5 bases). Germline CDR1 reads ENHRY; CDR2 reads SYGVKD. The V and J ends lost 6 bases and 3 bases respectively, with 9 bases between them. The CDR3 sequence is 13 residues long. The CDR3 region is CAISDRINQPQHF. The CDR3 DNA sequence: TGTGCCATCAGCGACAGAATCAATCAGCCCCAGCATTTT.

V usage is TRBV19 and J usage is TRBJ2-2, with 10 bases fitting TRBD2. The length of the CDR3 is 15 residues. Per germline, CDR1 LNHDA and CDR2 SQIVND (reference sequence). The J segment lost 3 bases and the V segment lost 10 bases, leaving 8 bases of the junction unmatched. In DNA form, the CDR3 reads TGTGCCACCTCGCGGACTAGCGGCTACACCGGGGAGCTGTTTTTT. Amino acid sequence: CATSRTSGYTGELFF.